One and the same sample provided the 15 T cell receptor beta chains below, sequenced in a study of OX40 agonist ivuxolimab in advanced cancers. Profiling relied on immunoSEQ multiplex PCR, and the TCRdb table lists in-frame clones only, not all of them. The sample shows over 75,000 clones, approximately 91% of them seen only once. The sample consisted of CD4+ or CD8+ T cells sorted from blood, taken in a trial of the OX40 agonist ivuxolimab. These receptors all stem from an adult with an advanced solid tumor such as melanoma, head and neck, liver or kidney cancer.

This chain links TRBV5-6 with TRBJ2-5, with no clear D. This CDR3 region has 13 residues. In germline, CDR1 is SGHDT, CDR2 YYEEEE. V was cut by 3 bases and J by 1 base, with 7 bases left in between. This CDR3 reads CASSWKVQETQYF. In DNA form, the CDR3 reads TGTGCCAGCAGCTGGAAGGTCCAAGAGACCCAGTACTTC.

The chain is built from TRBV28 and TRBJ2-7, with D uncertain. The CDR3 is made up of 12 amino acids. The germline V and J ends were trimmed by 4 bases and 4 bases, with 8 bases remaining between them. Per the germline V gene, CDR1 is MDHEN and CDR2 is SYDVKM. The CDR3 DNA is TGTGCCAGCAGTTACGGATTATACGAGCAGTACTTC. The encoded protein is CASSYGLYEQYF.

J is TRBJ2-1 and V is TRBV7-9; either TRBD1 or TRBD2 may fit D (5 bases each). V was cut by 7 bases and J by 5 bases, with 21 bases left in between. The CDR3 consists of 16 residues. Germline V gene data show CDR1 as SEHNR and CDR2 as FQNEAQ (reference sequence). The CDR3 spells CASILSWGSRDNEQFF. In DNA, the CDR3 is TGTGCCAGCATCCTGAGTTGGGGGTCCAGGGACAATGAGCAGTTCTTC.

The CDR3 sequence: CASSLTGAYGYTF. The CDR3 DNA is TGTGCCAGCAGCTTGACAGGGGCCTATGGCTACACCTTC. V usage is TRBV5-4 and J usage is TRBJ1-2, with TRBD1 matching 7 bases. CDR3 size: 13 residues. Germline CDR1 reads SGHNT; CDR2 reads YYREEE (reference sequence). V dropped 1 base and J dropped 4; count of bases not matched to a gene: 1.

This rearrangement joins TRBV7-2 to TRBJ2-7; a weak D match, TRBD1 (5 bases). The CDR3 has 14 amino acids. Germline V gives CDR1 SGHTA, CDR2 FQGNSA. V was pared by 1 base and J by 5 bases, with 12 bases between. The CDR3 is CASSLVLTGHEQYF. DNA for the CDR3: TGTGCCAGCAGCTTAGTTTTAACAGGTCACGAGCAGTACTTC.

In nucleotides, the CDR3 is TGTGCCAGCAGTTTAAGCGGTGTGAGAAATCAGCCCCAGCATTTT. Translation: CASSLSGVRNQPQHF. This sequence joins TRBV28 and TRBJ1-5; D gene unclear. The CDR3 spans 15 residues. The germline V gene encodes CDR1 MDHEN and CDR2 SYDVKM. V gave up 2 bases and J gave up 4 bases, with 12 bases separating them. Using reference TRBV28 and TRBJ1-5 for the parts outside the CDR3, the full variable domain is DVKVTQSSRYLVKRTGEKVFLECVQDMDHENMFWYRQDPGLGLRLIYFSYDVKMKEKGDIPEGYSVSREKKERFSLILESASTNQTSMYLCASSLSGVRNQPQHFGDGTRLSIL.

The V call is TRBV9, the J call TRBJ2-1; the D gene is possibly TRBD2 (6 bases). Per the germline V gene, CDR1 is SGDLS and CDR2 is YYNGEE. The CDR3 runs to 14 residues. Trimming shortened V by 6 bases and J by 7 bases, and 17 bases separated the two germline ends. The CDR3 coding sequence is TGTGCCAGCACCACGACTAGTGTGCCAAATGAGCAGTTCTTC. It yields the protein CASTTTSVPNEQFF. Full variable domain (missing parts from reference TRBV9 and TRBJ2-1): DSGVTQTPKHLITATGQRVTLRCSPRSGDLSVYWYQQSLDQGLQFLIQYYNGEERAKGNILERFSAQQFPDLHSELNLSSLELGDSALYFCASTTTSVPNEQFFGPGTRLTVL.

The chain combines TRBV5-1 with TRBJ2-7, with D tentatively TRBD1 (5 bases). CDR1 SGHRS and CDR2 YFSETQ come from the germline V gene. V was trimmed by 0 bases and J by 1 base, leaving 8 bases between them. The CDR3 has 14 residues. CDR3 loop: CASSLDDSSYEQYF. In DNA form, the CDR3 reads TGCGCCAGCAGCTTGGACGACAGTTCCTACGAGCAGTACTTC.

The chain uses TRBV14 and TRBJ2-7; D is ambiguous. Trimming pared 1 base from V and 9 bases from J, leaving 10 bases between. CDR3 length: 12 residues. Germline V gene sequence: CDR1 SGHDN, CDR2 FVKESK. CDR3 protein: CASSQVEQWQYF. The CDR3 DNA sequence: TGTGCCAGCAGCCAAGTTGAGCAGTGGCAGTACTTC.

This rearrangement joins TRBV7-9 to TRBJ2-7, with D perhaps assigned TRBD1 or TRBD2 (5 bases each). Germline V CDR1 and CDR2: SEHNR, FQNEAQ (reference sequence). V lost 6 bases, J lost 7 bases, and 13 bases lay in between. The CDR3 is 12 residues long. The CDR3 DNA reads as TGTGCCAGCAGACGTAGCGAGGGGGAGCAGTACTTC. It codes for CASRRSEGEQYF. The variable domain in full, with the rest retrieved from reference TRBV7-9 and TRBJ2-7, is DTGVSQNPRHKITKRGQNVTFRCDPISEHNRLYWYRQTLGQGPEFLTYFQNEAQLEKSRLLSDRFSAERPKGSFSTLEIQRTEQGDSAMYLCASRRSEGEQYFGPGTRLTVT.

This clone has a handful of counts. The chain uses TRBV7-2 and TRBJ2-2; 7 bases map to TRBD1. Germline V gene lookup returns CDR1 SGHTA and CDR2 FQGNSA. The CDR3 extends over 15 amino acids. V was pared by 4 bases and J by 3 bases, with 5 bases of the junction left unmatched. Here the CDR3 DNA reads TGTGCCAGCAGCTACCGGGACAGACACACCGGGGAGCTGTTTTTT. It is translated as CASSYRDRHTGELFF.

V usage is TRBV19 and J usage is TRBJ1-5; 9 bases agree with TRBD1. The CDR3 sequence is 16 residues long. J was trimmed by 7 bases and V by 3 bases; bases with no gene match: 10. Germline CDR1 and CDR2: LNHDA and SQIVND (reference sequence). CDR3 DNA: TGTGCCAGTAGTATTATCCCGGGACAGGGAGGACAGCCCCAGCATTTT. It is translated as CASSIIPGQGGQPQHF. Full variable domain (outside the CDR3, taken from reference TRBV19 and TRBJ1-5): DGGITQSPKYLFRKEGQNVTLSCEQNLNHDAMYWYRQDPGQGLRLIYYSQIVNDFQKGDIAEGYSVSREKKESFPLTVTSAQKNPTAFYLCASSIIPGQGGQPQHFGDGTRLSIL.

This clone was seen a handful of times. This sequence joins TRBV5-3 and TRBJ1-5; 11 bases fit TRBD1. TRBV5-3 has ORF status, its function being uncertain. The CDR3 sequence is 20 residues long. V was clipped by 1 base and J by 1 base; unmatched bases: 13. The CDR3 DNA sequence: TGTGCCAGAAGCTTGTCAACTCCTCGGGACAGGGGGATGAGCAATCAGCCCCAGCATTTT. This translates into CARSLSTPRDRGMSNQPQHF.

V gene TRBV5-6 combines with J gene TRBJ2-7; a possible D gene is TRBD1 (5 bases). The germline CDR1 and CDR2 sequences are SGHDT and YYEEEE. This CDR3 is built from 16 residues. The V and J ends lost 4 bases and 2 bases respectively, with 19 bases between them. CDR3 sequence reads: CASSPDPTDRTYEQYF. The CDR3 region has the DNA TGTGCCAGCAGCCCGGACCCGACCGACAGAACCTACGAGCAGTACTTC.

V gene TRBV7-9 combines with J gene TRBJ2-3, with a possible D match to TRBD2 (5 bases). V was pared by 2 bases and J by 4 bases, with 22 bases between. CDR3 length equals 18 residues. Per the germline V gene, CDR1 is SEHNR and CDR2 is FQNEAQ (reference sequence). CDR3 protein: CASSLTVTWAGRADTQYF. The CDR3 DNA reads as TGTGCCAGCAGCTTAACGGTGACGTGGGCCGGGCGGGCAGATACGCAGTATTTT.